This T cell receptor beta chain was found in a study of blood T cell repertoires in COVID-19 (dated by TCRdb to about 2020). About the investigation overall: Collaborator samples came from the United States, Italy and Spain and covered acute and convalescent phases of COVID-19. The prospective study material was composed of cDNA or gDNA derived from T cells, B-cell-depleted T cells, or PBMCs. The samples were drawn from the first 160 participants of the ongoing ImmuneRACE study and from 950 to 1,500 subjects provided by 6 global collaborators. The repertoires were made available in a free public database intended to serve as a resource for research on the immune response to SARS-CoV-2. Where available, HLA class I and class II types were obtained from metadata supplied by the sample provider rather than from assay-based typing. Nearly every sample came with metadata listing a de-identified subject ID, COVID-19 status, age in years and sex. Deeply sampled blood TCRbeta repertoires from subjects exposed to, actively infected with, or recovered from COVID-19 were included in the dataset. General study outcomes and caveats: The amount of clinical and demographic metadata varied by source and participant and was provided uncurated.

TCRbeta CDR3 regions were amplified from genomic DNA by means of the immunoSEQ Assay, a bias-controlled multiplex PCR. From the authors' description of their analysis: Within the assay, amplification of reference gene primers was used to estimate how many nucleated cells each sample contained. To quantify the absolute abundance of each unique TCRbeta CDR3 rearrangement, sequence reads were collapsed and filtered. For each sample, productive Simpson clonality was calculated by taking the square root of Simpson's diversity index across productive rearrangements. In TCRdb, the immuneACCESS table is reduced to in-frame sequences with V and J assigned. These tables do not hold every clone; where another copy was compared, an unresolved V gene accounts for under half, and the others remain unexplained. V and J calls and clone size are given by that table; D and trimming were obtained from the DNA. This sample holds 80,000 to 95,000 clones; roughly nine tenths were observed only once. About 1.8% of the sample comes from the top ten.

Concerning this clone itself: Its antigen remains undetermined. Per-base qualities were not stored, and no clone one base away is much larger.

Collaborating institutions collected whole blood in K2EDTA tubes following their own protocols. For TCRbeta analysis, collaborators shipped samples in one of three forms: frozen whole blood, isolated PBMCs, or DNA extracted from either of those sample types. CDR1 and CDR2, looked up from the germline V gene (reference sequence), are LNHDA and SQIVND. V and J lose 5 bases and 1 base, and a span of 8 bases separates them. The CDR3 has 13 amino acids, counting the end cysteine and phenylalanine. This entry keeps only the CDR3 DNA: 39 bases, framed from base 1. The material sequenced was peripheral blood. This clonotype originated in a human donor with active COVID-19. The donor label of this sample is uncertain. The sequence joins TRBV19 to TRBJ2-5; confidence is insufficient to name the D gene. CDR3 loop: CASSQWPQETQYF. The DNA sequence follows: TGTGCCAGTAGTCAGTGGCCCCAAGAGACCCAGTACTTC.